The 6 T cell receptor beta chains presented below share a single source sample, sequenced in a study of T cell responses to AZD1222 COVID-19 vaccine. Measured with immunoSEQ multiplex PCR; TCRdb has only the in-frame clones, and not every one. The data contain 110,000 to 150,000 clones, approximately 92% of them singletons. The sequenced sample was peripheral blood, obtained on day 0 of AZD1222 vaccination. All receptors derive from an adult in good health.

The gene calls are TRBV30 and TRBJ1-1; tentative D call: TRBD1 (5 bases). Germline CDR1 reads GTSNPN; CDR2 reads SVGIG (reference sequence). V lost 2 bases to trimming and J lost 5 bases, with 12 bases between them. This CDR3 contains 13 residues. The CDR3, as DNA: TGTGCCTGGAGTCAGACCGGGGGTACTGAAGCTTTCTTT. This sequence encodes CAWSQTGGTEAFF.

The V gene is TRBV28, the J gene TRBJ2-3; D possibly corresponds to TRBD1 (6 bases). CDR1 and CDR2 from the germline V gene are MDHEN and SYDVKM. V gave up 5 bases and J gave up 2 bases, with 14 bases separating them. The CDR3 extends over 15 amino acids. This CDR3 is CASSPNGQLTDTQYF. CDR3 coding DNA: TGTGCCAGCAGTCCGAACGGACAGCTCACAGATACGCAGTATTTT.

This chain joins TRBV19 and TRBJ2-2; D gene ambiguous. Germline loops: CDR1 LNHDA, CDR2 SQIVND (reference sequence). The ends were cut back, 8 bases at V and 5 bases at J, with 12 bases in the middle. The CDR3 sequence is 13 residues long. CDR3: CASLDAGTGELFF. In nucleotides, the CDR3 is TGTGCCAGTCTAGACGCTGGGACCGGGGAGCTGTTTTTT.

The chain combines TRBV7-9 with TRBJ2-3; D is uncertain. Germline CDR1 SEHNR, CDR2 FQNEAQ (reference sequence). Trimming cost V 5 bases and J 3 bases, with 21 bases left between them. The CDR3 sequence is 17 residues long. The CDR3 sequence: CASSVSQTGPRTDTQYF. The CDR3, as DNA: TGTGCCAGCAGCGTATCTCAGACGGGCCCAAGGACAGATACGCAGTATTTT.

The chain recombines TRBV25-1 with TRBJ2-2; D not resolved. This CDR3 comprises 15 residues. Germline V gives CDR1 MGHDK, CDR2 SYGVNS. Trimming cost V 2 bases and J 1 base, with 8 bases left between them. In DNA form, the CDR3 reads TGTGCCAGCAGTGAAATAGCCAGGAACACCGGGGAGCTGTTTTTT. Translation gives CASSEIARNTGELFF.

The chain couples TRBV10-1 to TRBJ2-7, with TRBD2 identical over 10 bases. Germline assignment: CDR1 WNHNN and CDR2 SYGVQD (reference sequence). V lost 5 bases to trimming and J lost 2 bases; unmatched junction nucleotides: 3. The CDR3 is 14 residues long. The CDR3 DNA sequence: TGCGCCAGCAGTAGCGGGAGGGCCGCCTACGAGCAGTACTTC. Protein product: CASSSGRAAYEQYF.